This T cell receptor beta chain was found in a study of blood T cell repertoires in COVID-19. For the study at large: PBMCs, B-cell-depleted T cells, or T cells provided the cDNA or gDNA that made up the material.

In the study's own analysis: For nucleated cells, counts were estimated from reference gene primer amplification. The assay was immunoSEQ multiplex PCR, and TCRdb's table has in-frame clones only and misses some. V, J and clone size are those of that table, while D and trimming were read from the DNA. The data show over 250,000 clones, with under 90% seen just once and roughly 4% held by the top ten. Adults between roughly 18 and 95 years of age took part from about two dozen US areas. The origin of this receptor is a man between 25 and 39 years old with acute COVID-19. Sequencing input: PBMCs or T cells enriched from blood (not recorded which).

The CDR3 nucleotides read TGTGCCAGCAGTTCCCAAGTTGCTAGCGGGGGGGGCACAGATACGCAGTATTTT. This gives the protein CASSSQVASGGGTDTQYF. This rearrangement joins TRBV28 to TRBJ2-3; 12 bases are a match to TRBD2. Per germline, CDR1 MDHEN and CDR2 SYDVKM. CDR3 length: 18 amino acids. Trimming at V came to 4 bases and at J to 1 base, leaving 9 bases not matched to a gene.